The clone carrying this T cell receptor beta chain showed up just once. The assay was immunoSEQ multiplex PCR, and TCRdb's table has in-frame clones only and misses some. The sample gives more than 300,000 clones, 80% to 95% of which show up once; 0.86% is in the top ten. The data were obtained in a study of blood T cell repertoires in COVID-19. Whole-study context: COVID-19 samples from acute and convalescent phases originated in the United States, Italy and Spain.

The clonotype was recovered from a woman aged 40-49 years who had been exposed to COVID-19. What was sequenced was PBMCs or T cells enriched from blood (not recorded which).

The CDR3 DNA reads TGTGCCCTCAAGGGCGCGGGGGACACCGGGGAGCTGTTTTTT. It is translated as CALKGAGDTGELFF. The chain employs TRBV7-2 and TRBJ2-2, with 7 bases identical to TRBD2. The CDR3 loop spans 14 amino acids. Trimming cost V 11 bases and J 3 bases; bases outside gene matches: 9. The germline V gene has CDR1 SGHTA and CDR2 FQGNSA.